These 31 T cell receptor beta chains originate from one sample sequenced in a study of blood T cell repertoires in COVID-19. The data were produced by immunoSEQ multiplex PCR, yet TCRdb's version contains in-frame clones alone and is incomplete. Of some 160,000 clones listed, under 90% were seen once; the top ten hold roughly 2%. Sequenced material: peripheral blood. The origin of the receptors is an elderly woman with acute or convalescent COVID-19.

This clone has a handful of counts. The chain couples TRBV7-2 to TRBJ2-3; 9 positions agree with TRBD2. With V trimmed by 11 bases and J by 5 bases, 11 bases remained unmatched. Per the germline V gene, CDR1 is SGHTA and CDR2 is FQGNSA. CDR3 length: 14 amino acids. The DNA for the CDR3 is TGTGCCTCCGCAGGCGGGGGGGCAGTAGATACGCAGTATTTT. Its protein is CASAGGGAVDTQYF.

The genes are TRBV7-2 and TRBJ2-1, with 12 positions matching TRBD2. From germline, CDR1 is SGHTA and CDR2 FQGNSA. V was clipped by 4 bases and J by 8 bases; unmatched bases: 6. The CDR3 covers 15 residues. DNA for the CDR3: TGTGCCAGCAGCTCACAGGCTAGCGGGAGGGATGAGCAGTTCTTC. Amino acid sequence: CASSSQASGRDEQFF.

The chain carries TRBV15 and TRBJ1-2, with 8 bases that match TRBD1. V was pared by 4 bases and J by 8 bases, with 12 bases of the junction left unmatched. The CDR3 has 15 residues. Germline V lookup: CDR1 LNHNV, CDR2 YYDKDF (reference sequence). The CDR3 coding sequence is TGTGCCACCAGCACCATCCCGGGACAGGTTGCGGGCTACACCTTC. This gives the protein CATSTIPGQVAGYTF.

The CDR3: CASSQEGVSNQPQHF. The CDR3 DNA is TGTGCCAGCAGCCAAGAAGGGGTTAGCAATCAGCCCCAGCATTTT. The chain carries TRBV2 and TRBJ1-5; D may be TRBD1 (5 bases). Trimming pared 6 bases from V and 0 bases from J, leaving 12 bases between. Germline V gives CDR1 SNHLY, CDR2 FYNNEI. CDR3 size: 15 residues.

The chain combines TRBV4-3 with TRBJ2-1; 7 nucleotides line up with TRBD2. CDR3 length: 15 residues. Germline CDR1 LGHNA, CDR2 YSLEER. V was pared by 0 bases and J by 6 bases, with 5 bases of the junction left unmatched. CDR3 nucleotide sequence: TGCGCCAGCAGCCAAGATCTAGCGGTACCCAATGAGCAGTTCTTC. Translation: CASSQDLAVPNEQFF.

The CDR3 DNA follows: TGCGCCACCCGTGCGAGCACTAACTATGGCTACACCTTC. Its translation is CATRASTNYGYTF. This chain links TRBV5-1 with TRBJ1-2; D uncertain. Between the trimmed V and J ends, which lost 9 bases and 0 bases, there was a span of 12 bases. Germline V gene data show CDR1 as SGHRS and CDR2 as YFSETQ. This CDR3 region has 13 residues.

The chain employs TRBV30 and TRBJ2-1, with 8 nucleotides matching TRBD1. V gave up 4 bases and J gave up 6 bases; unmatched junction bases: 2. Germline lookup yields CDR1 GTSNPN and CDR2 SVGIG (reference sequence). CDR3 length equals 12 residues. The CDR3 DNA reads as TGTGCCTGGAAGGGGACAGGCAATGAGCAGTTCTTC. The encoded protein is CAWKGTGNEQFF.

The rearrangement uses TRBV5-8 and TRBJ2-6; D possibly corresponds to TRBD2 (5 bases). The V end lost 0 bases, the J end lost 4 bases, and 8 bases lay between the germline ends. In germline, CDR1 is SGHTS, CDR2 YDEGEE. This CDR3 has 15 residues. CDR3 residues: CASSLAGIGANVLTF. The CDR3 DNA is TGTGCCAGCAGCTTGGCCGGGATCGGGGCCAACGTCCTGACTTTC.

The chain has TRBV9 and TRBJ2-3; no reliable D call. Per germline, CDR1 SGDLS and CDR2 YYNGEE. V dropped 0 bases and J dropped 5 bases, with 4 bases sitting between them. CDR3 length: 12 amino acids. CDR3 protein: CASSVGGDTQYF. CDR3 bases: TGTGCCAGCAGCGTAGGAGGAGATACGCAGTATTTT.

The chain is built from TRBV29-1 and TRBJ2-7, with D possibly TRBD1 on 6 matching bases. The germline V gene encodes CDR1 SQVTM and CDR2 ANQGSEA. The CDR3 contains 13 residues. V was pared by 5 bases and J by 5 bases, with 16 bases between. The CDR3 nucleotides are TGCAGCGTTAGTGTCACAGGGAGCCACGAGCAGTACTTC. Amino acid sequence: CSVSVTGSHEQYF.

V is TRBV5-6 and J is TRBJ2-1; 9 bases align to TRBD2. Germline CDR1 is SGHDT and CDR2 is YYEEEE. The ends lost 4 bases at V and 9 bases at J; junction bases unmatched: 17. The CDR3 spans 17 residues. The CDR3 DNA is TGTGCCAGCAGCCTACTCCCCGGGACTAGCCCGTCCGGTGAGCAGTTCTTC. Protein sequence: CASSLLPGTSPSGEQFF.

The rearrangement uses TRBV5-8 and TRBJ1-3, with TRBD1 matching 9 bases. The CDR3 runs 16 residues. With 3 bases clipped from V and 1 base from J, the junction kept 5 bases outside the gene matches. CDR1 and CDR2 from the germline V gene are SGHTS and YDEGEE. The CDR3 DNA reads TGTGCCAGCAGCTGGACCGGGACAGGGTCTGGAAACACCATATATTTT. Translated, it gives CASSWTGTGSGNTIYF.

This clone was detected only once. The chain joins TRBV11-2 to TRBJ1-5; D is ambiguous. Germline V lookup: CDR1 SGHAT, CDR2 FQNNGV. Between the trimmed V and J ends, which lost 1 base and 1 base, there was a span of 8 bases. The CDR3 length is 15 residues. The chain's CDR3 is CASSLGSESNQPQHF. The CDR3 bases are TGTGCCAGCAGCTTAGGGTCAGAAAGCAATCAGCCCCAGCATTTT.

The chain has TRBV5-1 and TRBJ2-1; 9 nucleotides match TRBD2. There are 16 residues in the CDR3. Germline CDR1 is SGHRS and CDR2 is YFSETQ. Losses at the gene ends were 4 bases for V and 5 bases for J; bases not matched to a gene: 10. CDR3 sequence (DNA): TGCGCCAGCAGCCCTCCGTGGGGCGGGGGGGACAATGAGCAGTTCTTC. Its protein product is CASSPPWGGGDNEQFF.

V gene TRBV30 combines with J gene TRBJ2-7, with 10 nucleotides matching TRBD2. This CDR3 is 14 amino acids long. In germline, CDR1 is GTSNPN, CDR2 SVGIG (reference sequence). V lost 2 bases to trimming and J lost 3 bases; unmatched junction nucleotides: 4. For the CDR3, the DNA is TGTGCCTGGAGTACTAGCGGGGTAGTCTACGAGCAGTACTTC. It is translated as CAWSTSGVVYEQYF.

The chain has TRBV30 and TRBJ2-1; a weak D match, TRBD1 (6 bases). Trimming removed 4 bases at V and 4 bases at J, with 11 bases between. The CDR3 has 13 residues. Germline-derived CDR1 and CDR2 are GTSNPN and SVGIG (reference sequence). The CDR3 sequence: CAWTAGAYNEQFF. The CDR3 DNA reads as TGTGCCTGGACCGCAGGGGCTTACAATGAGCAGTTCTTC.

The J gene is TRBJ2-2, the V gene TRBV19; TRBD2 matches 8 bases. Germline V gene lookup returns CDR1 LNHDA and CDR2 SQIVND (reference sequence). CDR3 length: 15 amino acids. V was clipped by 5 bases and J by 0 bases; unmatched bases: 2. This CDR3 is CASSVGGANTGELFF. The CDR3 region has the DNA TGTGCCAGTAGTGTCGGGGGGGCGAACACCGGGGAGCTGTTTTTT.

The chain has TRBV7-2 and TRBJ2-1; 7 positions match TRBD2. V lost 2 bases to trimming and J lost 4 bases; unmatched junction nucleotides: 8. The germline V gene encodes CDR1 SGHTA and CDR2 FQGNSA. The CDR3 loop spans 16 amino acids. The chain's CDR3 is CASSLQPGGGYNEQFF. The CDR3 region has the DNA TGTGCCAGCAGCTTACAACCGGGGGGAGGGTACAATGAGCAGTTCTTC.

This clone has a single count. The rearrangement uses TRBV2 and TRBJ2-2, with unresolved D. There are 14 residues in the CDR3. The ends were cut back, 1 base at V and 1 base at J, with 4 bases in the middle. Germline CDR1 is SNHLY and CDR2 is FYNNEI. The DNA for the CDR3 is TGTGCCAGCAGTGAAGTCTTGAACACCGGGGAGCTGTTTTTT. This codes for CASSEVLNTGELFF.

This clone was recorded a few times. J is TRBJ2-1 and V is TRBV3-1 (or the pseudogene TRBV3-2), with a possible D match to TRBD1 (5 bases). Germline V lookup: CDR1 LGHDT, CDR2 YNNKEL (reference sequence). V shed 8 bases and J shed 1 base, with 15 bases lying between them. The CDR3 has 15 residues. The CDR3 region has the DNA TGTGCCAGCCTCGCACGTCAGGGATCCTACAATGAGCAGTTCTTC. It codes for CASLARQGSYNEQFF.

This chain uses TRBV4-2 with TRBJ2-5; D is uncertain. The CDR3 has 16 amino acids. Germline CDR1 LGHNA, CDR2 YNFKEQ. Trimming removed 2 bases at V and 5 bases at J, with 18 bases between. The chain's CDR3 is CASSQSTLDGSETQYF. The CDR3 DNA reads as TGTGCCAGCAGCCAATCGACTCTCGATGGGTCCGAGACCCAGTACTTC.

V usage is TRBV15 and J usage is TRBJ2-1; no clear D. Looked up from germline, CDR1 is LNHNV and CDR2 is YYDKDF (reference sequence). Trimming took 2 bases from V and 0 from J, leaving 5 bases between them. The CDR3 is 14 residues long. The CDR3, as DNA: TGTGCCACCAGCAGACGGAGCTCCTACAATGAGCAGTTCTTC. This codes for CATSRRSSYNEQFF. Full variable domain (remainder filled in from reference TRBV15 and TRBJ2-1): DAMVIQNPRYQVTQFGKPVTLSCSQTLNHNVMYWYQQKSSQAPKLLFHYYDKDFNNEADTPDNFQSRRPNTSFCFLDIRSPGLGDTAMYLCATSRRSSYNEQFFGPGTRLTVL.

The chain joins TRBV19 to TRBJ2-7; 7 nucleotides agree with TRBD1. Germline V CDR1 and CDR2: LNHDA, SQIVND (reference sequence). This CDR3 is built from 16 residues. V lost 3 bases and J lost 5; bases outside the gene matches: 13. CDR3 loop: CASSMIFETGNNEQYF. The CDR3, as DNA: TGTGCCAGTAGTATGATCTTTGAGACAGGGAACAACGAGCAGTACTTC.

The genes are TRBV5-1 and TRBJ2-2; 7 bases align to TRBD1. CDR1 SGHRS and CDR2 YFSETQ come from the germline V gene. The CDR3 contains 15 residues. V shed 9 bases and J 7 bases; nucleotides not matched to a gene: 15. The CDR3 DNA reads TGCGCCACCACTTTCGAGGGGGCGATCAGCGGGGAGCTGTTTTTT. Its translation: CATTFEGAISGELFF.

Here the CDR3 reads CASSLQAGGLGNTIYF. CDR3 sequence (DNA): TGTGCCAGCAGCTTACAGGCAGGGGGCTTGGGAAACACCATATATTTT. The genes are TRBV7-2 and TRBJ1-3; 8 nucleotides line up with TRBD1. With 2 bases clipped from V and 4 bases from J, the junction kept 7 bases outside the gene matches. Germline assignment: CDR1 SGHTA and CDR2 FQGNSA. This CDR3 comprises 16 residues.

This chain links TRBV12-3 or TRBV12-4 with TRBJ1-6; D gene ambiguous. This CDR3 region has 12 residues. The V and J ends lost 6 bases and 3 bases respectively, with 3 bases between them. CDR3 sequence reads: CASSLYNSPLHF. CDR3 bases: TGTGCCAGCAGCCTCTATAATTCACCCCTCCACTTT.

The chain employs TRBV9 and TRBJ2-1, with 7 nucleotides matching TRBD1. Unmatched junction bases numbered 7, after V lost 4 bases and J lost 0 bases. The CDR3 is 16 residues long. CDR1 is SGDLS and CDR2 is YYNGEE in the germline V gene. CDR3 in amino acids: CASSPRRDSSYNEQFF. The CDR3 DNA reads TGTGCCAGCAGCCCACGACGGGACAGCTCCTACAATGAGCAGTTCTTC.

This clone has just one count. The V call is TRBV27, the J call TRBJ1-6, with D possibly matching TRBD1 (6 bases). CDR1 and CDR2 from the germline V gene are MNHEY and SMNVEV (reference sequence). The V gene lost 6 bases and the J gene lost 13 bases, with 16 bases spanning the gap. This CDR3 has 13 residues. The CDR3 coding sequence is TGTGCCAGCAGCCAAGAGTCCGGACAGCCCCTCCACTTT. Protein: CASSQESGQPLHF.

The chain joins TRBV9 to TRBJ2-2; 12 positions match TRBD2. Germline trimming cut 4 bases from V and 7 bases from J; bases unmatched to any gene: 14. CDR3 length equals 18 residues. Germline assignment: CDR1 SGDLS and CDR2 YYNGEE. The CDR3 loop reads CASSPRASSGGAGGELFF. The CDR3 DNA sequence: TGTGCCAGCAGCCCTCGAGCGTCTAGCGGGGGGGCAGGCGGGGAGCTGTTTTTT.

The gene calls are TRBV23-1 and TRBJ1-5, with TRBD1 identical over 10 bases. TRBV23-1 is an open reading frame, and its role is uncertain. Trimming took 4 bases from V and 7 from J; bases not matched to a gene: 10. This CDR3 has 16 amino acids. The CDR3 is CASSLPGQGTGQPQHF. In DNA form, the CDR3 reads TGCGCCAGCAGTCTACCGGGACAGGGGACAGGGCAGCCCCAGCATTTT.

The chain is built from TRBV5-4 and TRBJ2-7, with 11 bases identical to TRBD2. Germline CDR1 reads SGHNT; CDR2 reads YYREEE (reference sequence). The junction had 12 bases not matched to a gene; V was cut back by 4 bases and J by 3 bases. There are 17 residues in the CDR3. Written as DNA, the CDR3 is TGTGCCAGCAGCGGGAAACTTACCGGGACTAGCGGCTACGAGCAGTACTTC. Its protein product is CASSGKLTGTSGYEQYF.